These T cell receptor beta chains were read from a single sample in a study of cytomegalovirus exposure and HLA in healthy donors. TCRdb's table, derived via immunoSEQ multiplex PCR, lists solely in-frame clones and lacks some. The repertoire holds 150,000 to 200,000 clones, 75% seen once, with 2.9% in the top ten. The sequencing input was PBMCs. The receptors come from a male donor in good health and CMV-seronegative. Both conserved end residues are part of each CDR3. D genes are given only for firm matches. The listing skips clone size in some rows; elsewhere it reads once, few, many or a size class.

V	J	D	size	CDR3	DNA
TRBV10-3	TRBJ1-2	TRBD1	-	CAIRATGVAYGYTF	TGTGCCATCAGAGCCACAGGGGTGGCCTATGGCTACACCTTC
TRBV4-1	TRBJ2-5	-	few	CASSHLPGREVRETQYF	TGCGCCAGCAGCCATCTTCCTGGCAGGGAAGTAAGAGAGACCCAGTACTTC
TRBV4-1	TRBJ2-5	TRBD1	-	CASSQTQGMGQEAQYF	TGCGCCAGCAGCCAAACACAGGGGATGGGACAAGAGGCCCAGTACTTC
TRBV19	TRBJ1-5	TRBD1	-	CASIQQGARSDQPQHF	TGTGCCAGTATCCAACAGGGGGCGAGGTCGGATCAGCCCCAGCATTTT
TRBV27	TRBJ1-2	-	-	CASSLNNRWGYTF	TGTGCCAGCAGTTTAAACAACCGCTGGGGCTACACCTTC
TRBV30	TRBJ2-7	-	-	CAWSRGYEQYF	TGTGCCTGGAGTAGAGGTTACGAGCAGTACTTC
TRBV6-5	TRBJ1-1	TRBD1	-	CASSWDRANTEAFF	TGTGCCAGCAGTTGGGACAGGGCAAACACTGAAGCTTTCTTT
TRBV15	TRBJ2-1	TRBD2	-	CATSRGSSGRYNEQFF	TGTGCCACCAGCAGAGGGAGTAGCGGGAGATACAATGAGCAGTTCTTC
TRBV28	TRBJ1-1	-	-	CASRPRVNTEAFF	TGTGCCAGCAGGCCCCGGGTGAACACTGAAGCTTTCTTT
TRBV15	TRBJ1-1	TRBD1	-	CATSRGGGMNTEAFF	TGTGCCACCAGCCGTGGAGGGGGCATGAACACTGAAGCTTTCTTT
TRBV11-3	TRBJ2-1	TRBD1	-	CASSPGTAYNEQFF	TGTGCCAGCAGTCCCGGGACAGCTTACAATGAGCAGTTCTTC
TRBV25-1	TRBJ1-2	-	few	CASSARAANYGYTF	TGTGCCAGCAGTGCGAGGGCGGCTAACTATGGCTACACCTTC
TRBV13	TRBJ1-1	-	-	CASSSKHGYTEAFF	TGTGCCAGCAGCTCCAAACACGGGTACACTGAAGCTTTCTTT
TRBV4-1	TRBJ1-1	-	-	CASGSGFTEAFF	TGCGCCAGCGGTTCAGGGTTCACTGAAGCTTTCTTT
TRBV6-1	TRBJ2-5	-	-	CASDVEETQYF	TGTGCCAGCGATGTAGAAGAGACCCAGTACTTC
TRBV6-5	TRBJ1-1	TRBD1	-	CASSKGDRWYTEAFF	TGTGCCAGCAGCAAAGGGGACAGATGGTACACTGAAGCTTTCTTT
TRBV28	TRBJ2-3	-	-	CASSLYRDPDTQYF	TGTGCCAGCAGTTTATACAGGGACCCCGATACGCAGTATTTT
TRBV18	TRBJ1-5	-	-	CASSPMAQGGNQPQHF	TGTGCCAGCTCACCAATGGCTCAGGGTGGTAATCAGCCCCAGCATTTT
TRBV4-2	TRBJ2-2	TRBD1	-	CASSQEPPGQGINGELFF	TGTGCCAGCAGCCAAGAGCCCCCGGGACAGGGAATTAACGGGGAGCTGTTTTTT
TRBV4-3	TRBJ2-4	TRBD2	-	CASSRDPGLAGESQYF	TGCGCCAGCAGCCGAGATCCGGGACTAGCGGGAGAGTCTCAGTACTTC
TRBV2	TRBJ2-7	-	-	CASSQRGYEQYF	TGTGCCAGCAGTCAGAGAGGCTACGAGCAGTACTTC
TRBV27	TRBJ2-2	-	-	CASSSANTGELFF	TGTGCCAGCAGTTCTGCGAACACCGGGGAGCTGTTTTTT
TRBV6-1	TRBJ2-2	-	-	CASSSWSTGELFF	TGTGCCAGCTCGAGCTGGAGCACCGGGGAGCTGTTTTTT
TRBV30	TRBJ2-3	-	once	CAWIPKRASTDTQYF	TGTGCCTGGATCCCCAAGCGGGCTAGCACAGATACGCAGTATTTT
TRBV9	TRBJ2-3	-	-	CASSEIGSSTDTQYF	TGTGCCAGCAGCGAGATCGGGAGTTCAACAGATACGCAGTATTTT
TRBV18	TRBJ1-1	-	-	CASSSGSENTEAFF	TGTGCCAGCTCATCCGGGTCAGAGAACACTGAAGCTTTCTTT
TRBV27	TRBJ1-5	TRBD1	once	CASRSPGTGANQPQHF	TGTGCCAGCAGATCACCCGGGACAGGGGCCAATCAGCCCCAGCATTTT
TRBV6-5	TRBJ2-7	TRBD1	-	CASGGTGGSYEQHF	TGTGCCAGCGGAGGGACAGGGGGGTCCTACGAGCAGCACTTC
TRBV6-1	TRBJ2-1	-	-	CASRGGGADEQFF	TGTGCCAGCAGGGGAGGAGGCGCGGATGAGCAGTTCTTC
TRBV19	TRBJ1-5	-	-	CASSGVLRVLSNQPQHF	TGTGCCAGTAGTGGAGTCCTCAGGGTTCTTAGCAATCAGCCCCAGCATTTT
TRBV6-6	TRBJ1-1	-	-	CASFQGAEAFF	TGTGCCAGCTTCCAAGGGGCTGAAGCTTTCTTT
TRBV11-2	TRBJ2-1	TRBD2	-	CASSLLAGLYNEQFF	TGTGCCAGCAGCTTATTAGCGGGGCTATACAATGAGCAGTTCTTC
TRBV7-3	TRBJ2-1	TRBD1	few	CASSPKDRGYNEQFF	TGTGCCAGCAGCCCGAAGGACAGGGGCTACAATGAGCAGTTCTTC
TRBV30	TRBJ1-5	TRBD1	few	CAWRARDREDQPQHF	TGTGCCTGGAGGGCCCGGGACAGAGAAGATCAGCCCCAGCATTTT
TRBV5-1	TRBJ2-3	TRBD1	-	CASSLGTGGFLDTQYF	TGCGCCAGCAGCCTGGGGACAGGGGGCTTTTTGGATACGCAGTATTTT
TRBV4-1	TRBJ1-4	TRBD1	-	CASSQRADRETNEKLFF	TGCGCCAGCAGCCAGAGAGCCGACAGGGAAACTAATGAAAAACTGTTTTTT
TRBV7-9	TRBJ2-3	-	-	CASRGGSTDTQYF	TGTGCCAGCAGAGGGGGAAGCACAGATACGCAGTATTTT
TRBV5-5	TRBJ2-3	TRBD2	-	CASSSTSGNTDTQYF	TGTGCCAGCAGCTCTACTAGCGGGAACACAGATACGCAGTATTTT
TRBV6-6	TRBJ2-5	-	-	CASSPAGRQETQYF	TGTGCCAGCAGTCCAGCGGGCCGCCAAGAGACCCAGTACTTC
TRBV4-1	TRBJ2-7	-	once	CASSLTGSSYEQYF	TGCGCCAGCAGCCTGACAGGCAGCTCCTACGAGCAGTACTTC
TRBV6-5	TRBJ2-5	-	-	CASSYWAGNPQETQYF	TGTGCCAGCAGTTACTGGGCAGGGAATCCCCAAGAGACCCAGTACTTC
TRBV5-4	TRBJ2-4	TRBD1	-	CASSLAGGTGKNIQYF	TGTGCCAGCAGCTTGGCCGGTGGGACAGGCAAAAACATTCAGTACTTC
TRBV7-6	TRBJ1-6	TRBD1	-	CASSSGQGLNSPLHF	TGTGCCAGCAGCTCGGGACAGGGACTTAATTCACCCCTCCACTTT
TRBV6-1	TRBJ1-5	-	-	CASIQTGSQPQHF	TGTGCCAGCATCCAGACAGGCAGTCAGCCCCAGCATTTT
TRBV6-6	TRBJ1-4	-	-	CASSSTGRGWEKLFF	TGTGCCAGCAGCTCTACAGGGAGAGGATGGGAAAAACTGTTTTTT
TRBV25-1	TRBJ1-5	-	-	CASSEGRRGNQPQHF	TGTGCCAGCAGTGAAGGGAGAAGGGGCAATCAGCCCCAGCATTTT
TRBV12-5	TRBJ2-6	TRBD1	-	CASGLGTGGPGANVLTF	TGTGCTAGTGGTCTGGGGACAGGCGGGCCCGGGGCCAACGTCCTGACTTTC
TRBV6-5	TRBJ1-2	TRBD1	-	CASRTGGSNYGYTF	TGTGCCAGCAGGACAGGGGGTTCTAACTATGGCTACACCTTC
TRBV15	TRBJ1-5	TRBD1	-	CATSGGQGTNQPQHF	TGTGCCACCAGCGGCGGACAGGGTACCAATCAGCCCCAGCATTTT
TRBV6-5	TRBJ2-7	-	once	CASPPAGSREQYF	TGTGCCAGCCCCCCCGCCGGTAGCCGCGAGCAGTACTTC
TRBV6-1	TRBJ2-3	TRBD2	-	CASTELAGVADTQYF	TGTGCCAGCACCGAACTAGCGGGGGTTGCAGATACGCAGTATTTT
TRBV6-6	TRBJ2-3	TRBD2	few	CASKGLAVSTDTQYF	TGTGCCAGCAAAGGACTAGCGGTTAGCACAGATACGCAGTATTTT
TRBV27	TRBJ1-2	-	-	CASSSSSIYGYTF	TGTGCCAGCAGTTCATCGAGTATCTATGGCTACACCTTC
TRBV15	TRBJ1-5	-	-	CATSRGKGGARNQPQHF	TGTGCCACCAGCAGAGGGAAGGGGGGGGCCCGGAATCAGCCCCAGCATTTT
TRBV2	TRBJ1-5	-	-	CASRADTSNQPQHF	TGTGCCAGCAGGGCTGACACTAGCAATCAGCCCCAGCATTTT
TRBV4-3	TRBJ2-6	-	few	CASSQDGAASGANVLTF	TGCGCCAGCAGCCAAGATGGGGCGGCCTCTGGGGCCAACGTCCTGACTTTC
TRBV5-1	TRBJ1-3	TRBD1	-	CASSLQGATTGNTIYF	TGCGCCAGCAGCTTACAGGGGGCCACGACTGGAAACACCATATATTTT
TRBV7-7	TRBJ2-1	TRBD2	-	CASSLACRGLAGFYNEQFF	TGTGCCAGCAGCTTAGCTTGTCGGGGGCTAGCGGGATTCTACAATGAGCAGTTCTTC
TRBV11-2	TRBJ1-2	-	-	CASSTDTSYGYTF	TGTGCCAGCAGTACGGACACATCCTATGGCTACACCTTC